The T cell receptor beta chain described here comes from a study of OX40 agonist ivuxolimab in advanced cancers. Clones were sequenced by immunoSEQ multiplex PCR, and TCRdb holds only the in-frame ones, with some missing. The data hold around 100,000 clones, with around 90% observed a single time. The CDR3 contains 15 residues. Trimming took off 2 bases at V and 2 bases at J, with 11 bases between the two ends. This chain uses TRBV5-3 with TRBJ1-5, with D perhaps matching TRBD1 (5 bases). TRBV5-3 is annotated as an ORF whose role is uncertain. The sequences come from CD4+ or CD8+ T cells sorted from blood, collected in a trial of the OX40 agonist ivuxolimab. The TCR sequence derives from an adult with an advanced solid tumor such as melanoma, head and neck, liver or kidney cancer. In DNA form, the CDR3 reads TGTGCCAGAAGCTTATGGGGGAATTGCAATCAGCCCCAGCATTTT. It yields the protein CARSLWGNCNQPQHF.